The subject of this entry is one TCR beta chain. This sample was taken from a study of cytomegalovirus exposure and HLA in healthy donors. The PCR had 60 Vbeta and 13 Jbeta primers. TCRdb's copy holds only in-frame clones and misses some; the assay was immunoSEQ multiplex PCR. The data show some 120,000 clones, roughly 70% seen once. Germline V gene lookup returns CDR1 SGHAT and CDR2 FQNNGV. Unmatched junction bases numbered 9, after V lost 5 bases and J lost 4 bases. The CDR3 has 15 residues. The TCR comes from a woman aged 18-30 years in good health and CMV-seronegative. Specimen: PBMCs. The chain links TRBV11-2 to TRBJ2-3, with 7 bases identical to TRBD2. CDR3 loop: CASSREVGRADTQYF. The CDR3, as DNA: TGTGCCAGCAGCCGGGAGGTGGGGAGAGCAGATACGCAGTATTTT.